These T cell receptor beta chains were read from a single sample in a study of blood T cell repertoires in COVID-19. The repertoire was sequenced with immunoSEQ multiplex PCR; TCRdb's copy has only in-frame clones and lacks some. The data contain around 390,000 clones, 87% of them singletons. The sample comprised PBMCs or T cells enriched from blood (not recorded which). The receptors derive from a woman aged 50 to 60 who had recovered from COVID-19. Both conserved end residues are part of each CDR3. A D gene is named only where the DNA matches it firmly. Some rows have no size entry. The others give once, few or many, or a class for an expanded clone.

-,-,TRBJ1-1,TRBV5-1,TGCGCCAGCAGCTTGGTTTACTCCGTGGGGGAGGGGAACACTGAAGCTTTCTTT,CASSLVYSVGEGNTEAFF
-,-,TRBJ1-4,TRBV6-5,TGTGCCAGCAGTCCGGTTGCAACTAATGAAAAACTGTTTTTT,CASSPVATNEKLFF
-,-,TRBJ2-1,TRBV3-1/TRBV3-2,TGTGCCAGCAGCCAAGATGGTAAGGGGGAGCAGTTCTTC,CASSQDGKGEQFF
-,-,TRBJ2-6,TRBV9,TGTGCCAGCAGTAGAGAGCCCTCTGGGGCCAACGTCCTGACTTTC,CASSREPSGANVLTF
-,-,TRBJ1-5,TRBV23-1,TGCGCCAGCAGCCCTACTCCCACGGGGGGAAATCAGCCCCAGCATTTT,CASSPTPTGGNQPQHF
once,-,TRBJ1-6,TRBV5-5,TGTGCCAGCAGCGGAGGTGGGCCGCGTCCCCTCCACTTT,CASSGGGPRPLHF
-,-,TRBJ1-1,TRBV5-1,TGCGCCAGCAGCCCCGGGGGGGTGAACACTGAAGCTTTCTTT,CASSPGGVNTEAFF
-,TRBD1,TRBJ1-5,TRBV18,TGTGCCAGCTCAAGGACAGGGGGGAATCAGCCCCAGCATTTT,CASSRTGGNQPQHF
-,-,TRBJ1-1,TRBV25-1,TGTGCCAGCAGTCTCCCCGGCCTCGCCGGGACTGAAGCTTTCTTT,CASSLPGLAGTEAFF
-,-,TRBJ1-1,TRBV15,TGTGCCACGGCTGTTGCCCAGAACACTGAAGCTTTCTTT,CATAVAQNTEAFF
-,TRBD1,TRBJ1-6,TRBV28,TGTGCCAGCACCAACAGGGGTTTACCCCTCCACTTT,CASTNRGLPLHF
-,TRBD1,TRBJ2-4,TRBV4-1,TGCGCCAGCAGCCAAGAGGGGACAGGGGTCAAAAACATTCAGTACTTC,CASSQEGTGVKNIQYF
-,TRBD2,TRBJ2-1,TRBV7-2,TGTGCCAGCAGCTTAGGTTGGGGGGGCAATGAGCAGTTCTTC,CASSLGWGGNEQFF
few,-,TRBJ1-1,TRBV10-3,TGTGCCATCACAACGGACATTGCGACTGAAGCTTTCTTT,CAITTDIATEAFF
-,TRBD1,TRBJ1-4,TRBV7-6,TGTGCCAGCAGCGCCCAGGAATCGCAGGGGGCAAAACTGTTTTTT,CASSAQESQGAKLFF
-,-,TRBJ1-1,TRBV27,TGTGCCAGCAGTTTATTCAGGGTTGACACTGAAGCTTTCTTT,CASSLFRVDTEAFF
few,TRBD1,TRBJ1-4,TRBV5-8,TGTGCCAGCAGCCAACAGGGGCTGGAGTTAAAACTGTTTTTT,CASSQQGLELKLFF
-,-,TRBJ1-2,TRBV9,TGTGCCAGCAGCGTAGCTTTCGGGGAGTCTGGCTACACCTTC,CASSVAFGESGYTF
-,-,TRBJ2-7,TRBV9,TGTGCCAGCAGCGTAGAGAGCGGTTACGAGCAGTACTTC,CASSVESGYEQYF
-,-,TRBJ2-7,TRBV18,TGTGCCAGCTCGCGGGACCGCTCCTACGAGCAGTACTTC,CASSRDRSYEQYF
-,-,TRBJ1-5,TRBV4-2,TGTGCCAGCAGCCAAGAAGCCAATAGCAATCAGCCCCAGCATTTT,CASSQEANSNQPQHF
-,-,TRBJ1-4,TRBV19,TGTGCCAGTAGTCCGACTAGGGGTACAACTAATGAAAAACTGTTTTTT,CASSPTRGTTNEKLFF
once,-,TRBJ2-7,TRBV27,TGTGCCAGCAGTTTCTACAGGGATAGCTACGAGCAGTACTTC,CASSFYRDSYEQYF
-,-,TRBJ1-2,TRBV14,TGTGCCAGCAGCCAAGGACAGAGATATGGCTACACCTTC,CASSQGQRYGYTF
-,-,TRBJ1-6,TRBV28,TGTGCCAGCAGGGAAGCAGCGAGATATAATTCACCCCTCCACTTT,CASREAARYNSPLHF
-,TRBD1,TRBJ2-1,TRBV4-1,TGCGCCAGCAGCCAGGACAGGGAATTTTGGCAGTTCTTC,CASSQDREFWQFF
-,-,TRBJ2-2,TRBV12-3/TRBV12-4,TGTGCCAGCACCAGCGCCACCGGGGAGCTGTTTTTT,CASTSATGELFF
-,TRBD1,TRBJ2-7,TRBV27,TGTGCCAGCATCTTGACGGGACAGGGGTTCTACGAGCAGTACTTC,CASILTGQGFYEQYF
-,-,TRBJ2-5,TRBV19,TGTGCCAGTAAAAGGAGTGGTGGCATCCAAGAGACCCAGTACTTC,CASKRSGGIQETQYF
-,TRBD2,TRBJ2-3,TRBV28,TGTGCCTACTCTAGCGGGGGGCCCAAAGATACGCAGTATTTT,CAYSSGGPKDTQYF
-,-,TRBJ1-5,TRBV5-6,TGTGCCAGCAGCTTAGGGGGACCCCTGGGCAATCAGCCCCAGCATTTT,CASSLGGPLGNQPQHF
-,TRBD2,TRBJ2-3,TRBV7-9,TGTGCCAGCAGCCAGGGAGGGGCCACAGATACGCAGTATTTT,CASSQGGATDTQYF
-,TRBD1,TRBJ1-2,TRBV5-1,TGCGCCAGCAGCCTGACTTTGACAGGGGGCGAGGGCTACACCTTC,CASSLTLTGGEGYTF
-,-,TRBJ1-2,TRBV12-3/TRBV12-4,TGTGCCAGCATGAAGGAGGCCTTCTATGGCTACACCTTC,CASMKEAFYGYTF
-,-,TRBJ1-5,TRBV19,TGTGCCAGTAGTTTGCAGGAACATAGCAATCAGCCCCAGCATTTT,CASSLQEHSNQPQHF
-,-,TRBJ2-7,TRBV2,TGTGCCAGCAGTCCAGCGGTTCGGGCTCACGAGCAGTACTTC,CASSPAVRAHEQYF
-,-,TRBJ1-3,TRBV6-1,TGTGCCAGCAGTGAATCCACGGGTAACGGGAACACCATATATTTT,CASSESTGNGNTIYF
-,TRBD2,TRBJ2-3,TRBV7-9,TGTGCCAGCAGCTCCCCAAGCGGGGGAGGCACAGATACGCAGTATTTT,CASSSPSGGGTDTQYF
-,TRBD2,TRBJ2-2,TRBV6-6,TGTGCCAGCAATACTCCTGGCGGGGGGCATATCGGGGAGCTGTTTTTT,CASNTPGGGHIGELFF
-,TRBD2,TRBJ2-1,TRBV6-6,TGTGCCAGCAGTTACCTACTAGCGGGACACAATGAGCAGTTCTTC,CASSYLLAGHNEQFF
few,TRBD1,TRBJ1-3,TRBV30,TGTGCCTGGAGTCCGGGACAGGGAAACACCATATATTTT,CAWSPGQGNTIYF
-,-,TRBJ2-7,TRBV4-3,TGCGCCAGCAGCCCGTCGGCGGGGTCCTACGAGCAGTACTTC,CASSPSAGSYEQYF
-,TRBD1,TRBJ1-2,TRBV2,TGTGCCAGCAGTACGATTCAGGGACAGGGGGCTAACTATGGCTACACCTTC,CASSTIQGQGANYGYTF
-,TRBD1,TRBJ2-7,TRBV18,TGTGCCAGCTCACCACCCTTTAGGGGACAGGGGTATTACGAGCAGTACTTC,CASSPPFRGQGYYEQYF
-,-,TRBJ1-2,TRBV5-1,TGCGCCAGCAGCTGGGACACACTTGACAGACCCGGGAGCTACACCTTC,CASSWDTLDRPGSYTF
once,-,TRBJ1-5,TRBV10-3,TGTGCCATCGCGGTCACAGGTGGAGATCAGCCCCAGCATTTT,CAIAVTGGDQPQHF
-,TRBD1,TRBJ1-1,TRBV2,TGTGCCAGCTTCCGGGACAGGGGGCTTACTGAAGCTTTCTTT,CASFRDRGLTEAFF
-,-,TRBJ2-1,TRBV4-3,TGCGCCAGCAGCCAAGAGATGGGGCTTCATGAGCAGTTCTTC,CASSQEMGLHEQFF
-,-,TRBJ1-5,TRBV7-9,TGTGCCAGCAGCTTAGCGACAGGTCTTTATAGCAATCAGCCCCAGCATTTT,CASSLATGLYSNQPQHF
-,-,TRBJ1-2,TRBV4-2,TGTGCCAGCAGCCAAAGGAGAATTTTGGACAGCTCCTATGGCTACACCTTC,CASSQRRILDSSYGYTF
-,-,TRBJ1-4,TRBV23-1,TGCGCCAGCAGTCTTCGGGGATGGAGCGAAAAACTGTTTTTT,CASSLRGWSEKLFF
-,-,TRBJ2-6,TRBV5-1,TGCGCCAGCAGCTTAGACAGAATAACCTCTGGGGCCAACGTCCTGACTTTC,CASSLDRITSGANVLTF
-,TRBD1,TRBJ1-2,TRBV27,TGTGCCAGCAGTTCTCCGGGACAGTCGCGCTATGGCTACACCTTC,CASSSPGQSRYGYTF
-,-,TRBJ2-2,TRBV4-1,TGCGCCAGCAGCCTACAGTCGAACACCGGGGAGCTGTTTTTT,CASSLQSNTGELFF
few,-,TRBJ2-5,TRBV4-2,TGTGCCAGCAGCCAAGGGACAGTTAGACAAGAGACCCAGTACTTC,CASSQGTVRQETQYF
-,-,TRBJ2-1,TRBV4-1,TGCGCCAGCAGCCAAGATGGGGGGGCCGTAAACCTCTACAATGAGCAGTTCTTC,CASSQDGGAVNLYNEQFF
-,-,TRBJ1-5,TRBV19,TGTGCCAGTAGTATAGATTCTTCGGGGGTTTGGAGCAATCAGCCCCAGCATTTT,CASSIDSSGVWSNQPQHF
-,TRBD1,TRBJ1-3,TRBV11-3,TGTGCCAGCAGCTTTGTAACAGGGGGAATATCTGGAAACACCATATATTTT,CASSFVTGGISGNTIYF